These 30 T cell receptor beta chains share one sample of origin, sequenced in a study of vaccination effects on CD4 cells after COVID-19. Their antigen targets remain unknown. On roughly day 10 of culture, CD4+ T cells were separated out. Either the mRNA-1273 or the BNT162b2 vaccine was given to participants as two doses. Sequencing was performed with immunoSEQ multiplex PCR; in TCRdb, only in-frame clones are kept and a portion is missing. The sample contains tens of thousands of clones, 70% to 75% of which appear only once. The input for sequencing was CD4+ T cells from PBMCs cultured without peptide, taken after COVID-19 vaccination. The receptors originated from a human donor who received a COVID-19 vaccine.

This chain connects TRBV19 to TRBJ2-1; a weak D match, TRBD1 (5 bases). The V and J ends lost 3 bases and 3 bases respectively, with 12 bases between them. CDR1 and CDR2 from the germline V gene are LNHDA and SQIVND (reference sequence). The CDR3 extends over 15 amino acids. The CDR3 DNA reads as TGTGCCAGTAGTATTACAGGTTCGGGCTACAATGAGCAGTTCTTC. The encoded protein is CASSITGSGYNEQFF.

The V call is TRBV4-2, the J call TRBJ2-1; TRBD2 aligns across 10 bases. This CDR3 comprises 16 residues. The junction had 8 bases not matched to a gene; V was cut back by 2 bases and J by 7 bases. Germline V gene data show CDR1 as LGHNA and CDR2 as YNFKEQ. The CDR3 loop is CASSQRAGGSGNEQFF. The DNA of the CDR3 is TGTGCCAGCAGCCAACGAGCGGGGGGGTCGGGGAATGAGCAGTTCTTC.

This clone was counted between two and nine times. The V call is TRBV7-2, the J call TRBJ2-3; D gene uncertain. The germline V gene encodes CDR1 SGHTA and CDR2 FQGNSA. V was pared by 6 bases and J by 2 bases, with 6 bases between. The CDR3 covers 12 residues. The CDR3, as DNA: TGTGCCAGCAGTCCGAACACAGATACGCAGTATTTT. Amino acid sequence: CASSPNTDTQYF.

CDR3 coding DNA: TGTGCCAGTAGTAGAAGGACAGGGGGCGAAGATACGCAGTATTTT. Translated, it gives CASSRRTGGEDTQYF. The chain links TRBV19 to TRBJ2-3; 11 bases match TRBD1. J was trimmed by 5 bases and V by 4 bases; bases with no gene match: 5. CDR3 length: 15 residues. In germline, CDR1 is LNHDA, CDR2 SQIVND (reference sequence). Filled out from reference TRBV19 and TRBJ2-3, the complete variable domain reads DGGITQSPKYLFRKEGQNVTLSCEQNLNHDAMYWYRQDPGQGLRLIYYSQIVNDFQKGDIAEGYSVSREKKESFPLTVTSAQKNPTAFYLCASSRRTGGEDTQYFGPGTRLTVL.

This rearrangement joins TRBV4-1 to TRBJ2-3; no clear D gene. In germline, CDR1 is MGHRA, CDR2 YSYEKL. The CDR3 spans 14 residues. The V gene lost 7 bases and the J gene lost 1 base, with 12 bases spanning the gap. Here the CDR3 DNA reads TGCGCCAGCACTCCTGACCACGGCACAGATACGCAGTATTTT. Translation gives CASTPDHGTDTQYF.

The rearrangement joins TRBV5-6 to TRBJ1-2, with unresolved D. V was clipped by 0 bases and J by 5 bases, with 17 bases between them. CDR3 length: 16 amino acids. CDR1 and CDR2 (germline): SGHDT, YYEEEE. The CDR3 spells CASSLAFKTDPYGYTF. The CDR3 DNA is TGTGCCAGCAGCTTGGCATTTAAAACGGACCCTTATGGCTACACCTTC.

The chain links TRBV6-5 to TRBJ1-6; 7 bases align to TRBD1. The length of the CDR3 is 15 residues. V shed 7 bases, J shed 9 bases, and the junction held 12 bases outside the gene matches. Germline V lookup: CDR1 MNHEY, CDR2 SVGAGI. The CDR3 DNA follows: TGTGCCAGCATTCCGGGACAGTTGGCTCTTTCACCCCTCCACTTT. This codes for CASIPGQLALSPLHF.

V gene TRBV30 combines with J gene TRBJ1-5, with D maybe TRBD1 (5 bases). Germline-derived CDR1 and CDR2 are GTSNPN and SVGIG (reference sequence). V lost 3 bases, J lost 3 bases, and 9 bases lay in between. The CDR3 loop spans 13 amino acids. The DNA for the CDR3 is TGTGCCTGGAGCCGACAGCTCAATCAGCCCCAGCATTTT. This encodes CAWSRQLNQPQHF.

V gene TRBV5-1 combines with J gene TRBJ1-6; D not certain. CDR3 length: 16 residues. Per the germline V gene, CDR1 is SGHRS and CDR2 is YFSETQ. V was clipped by 0 bases and J by 3 bases, with 10 bases between them. The CDR3 DNA is TGCGCCAGCAGCTTGGGAAGTGGCAGCTATAATTCACCCCTCCACTTT. Translating gives CASSLGSGSYNSPLHF. Filled out from reference TRBV5-1 and TRBJ1-6, the complete variable domain reads KAGVTQTPRYLIKTRGQQVTLSCSPISGHRSVSWYQQTPGQGLQFLFEYFSETQRNKGNFPGRFSGRQFSNSRSEMNVSTLELGDSALYLCASSLGSGSYNSPLHFGNGTRLTVT.

The V gene is TRBV29-1, the J gene TRBJ1-5; D not certain. Trimming left V 6 bases short and J 3 bases short, with 12 bases between. The germline V gene has CDR1 SQVTM and CDR2 ANQGSEA. The CDR3 has 13 amino acids. CDR3: CSVAWGNNQPQHF. The CDR3 bases are TGCAGCGTCGCGTGGGGTAACAATCAGCCCCAGCATTTT. Variable domain in full (rest from reference TRBV29-1 and TRBJ1-5): SAVISQKPSRDICQRGTSLTIQCQVDSQVTMMFWYRQQPGQSLTLIATANQGSEATYESGFVIDKFPISRPNLTFSTLTVSNMSPEDSSIYLCSVAWGNNQPQHFGDGTRLSIL.

The chain carries TRBV9 and TRBJ2-3, with 8 bases matching TRBD2. Germline assignment: CDR1 SGDLS and CDR2 YYNGEE. CDR3 length equals 15 residues. Trimming cost V 4 bases and J 0 bases; bases outside gene matches: 4. The CDR3 DNA reads TGTGCCAGCAGCCCAATAGCGGGGAGCACAGATACGCAGTATTTT. Encoded protein: CASSPIAGSTDTQYF.

In its sample, this clone was seen a few times. The rearrangement joins TRBV7-2 to TRBJ1-1; 8 bases match TRBD1. This CDR3 has 15 amino acids. Germline CDR1 is SGHTA and CDR2 is FQGNSA. Trimming removed 6 bases from V and 4 bases from J; junction bases left unmatched: 10. The CDR3 sequence is CASRSQTGVGTEAFF. In DNA form, the CDR3 reads TGTGCCAGCAGATCCCAGACAGGGGTCGGCACTGAAGCTTTCTTT.

The CDR3 sequence: CASSLEGRGRQPQHF. The CDR3 region has the DNA TGTGCCAGCAGCTTAGAGGGAAGGGGTCGACAGCCCCAGCATTTT. The chain combines TRBV7-2 with TRBJ1-5, with D possibly TRBD1 on 5 matching bases. CDR1 and CDR2 from the germline V gene are SGHTA and FQGNSA. CDR3 length: 15 amino acids. With 1 base removed from V and 7 bases from J, the gap between germline ends came to 14 bases.

This clone has just one count. This rearrangement joins TRBV7-2 to TRBJ2-7; 11 positions match TRBD2. Germline CDR1 reads SGHTA; CDR2 reads FQGNSA. V shed 5 bases, J shed 0 bases, and the junction held 6 bases outside the gene matches. CDR3 length: 16 amino acids. CDR3 amino acids: CASSPGTSGPSYEQYV. In DNA, the CDR3 is TGTGCCAGCAGCCCCGGGACTAGCGGTCCCTCCTACGAGCAGTACGTC.

The gene calls are TRBV5-5 and TRBJ1-1; D gene unclear. Germline V gene lookup returns CDR1 SGHKS and CDR2 YYEKEE (reference sequence). CDR3 size: 13 residues. Trimming removed 4 bases from V and 3 bases from J, with 10 bases in between. CDR3 protein: CASSLQWYTEAFF. DNA of the CDR3: TGTGCCAGCAGCCTCCAGTGGTACACTGAAGCTTTCTTT.

The chain combines TRBV28 with TRBJ1-5; perhaps TRBD1 as D (6 bases). The CDR3 covers 15 residues. From germline, CDR1 is MDHEN and CDR2 SYDVKM. V lost 8 bases and J lost 6, with 20 bases in between. CDR3 DNA: TGTGCCAGCGCCGTTCCGACAGGAGGAGGTCAGCCCCAGCATTTT. It yields the protein CASAVPTGGGQPQHF.

In this sample, this clone turned up once. The genes are TRBV15 and TRBJ2-2, with TRBD1 matching over 7 bases. There are 16 residues in the CDR3. Looked up from germline, CDR1 is LNHNV and CDR2 is YYDKDF (reference sequence). J lost 2 bases, V lost 3 bases, and 6 bases had no gene match. This CDR3 reads CATSRKQGRNTGELFF. The CDR3 coding sequence is TGTGCCACCAGCAGGAAACAGGGGAGAAACACCGGGGAGCTGTTTTTT. The entire variable domain, with the rest obtained from reference TRBV15 and TRBJ2-2, is as follows: DAMVIQNPRYQVTQFGKPVTLSCSQTLNHNVMYWYQQKSSQAPKLLFHYYDKDFNNEADTPDNFQSRRPNTSFCFLDIRSPGLGDTAMYLCATSRKQGRNTGELFFGEGSRLTVL.

The rearrangement uses TRBV20-1 and TRBJ1-5; perhaps TRBD1 as D (5 bases). Germline V CDR1 and CDR2: DFQATT, SNEGSKA (reference sequence). This CDR3 comprises 14 residues. V lost 3 bases to trimming and J lost 2 bases, with 11 bases between them. DNA for the CDR3: TGCAGTGCTAGTCTGGGGCCGGGCAATCAGCCCCAGCATTTT. Its translation: CSASLGPGNQPQHF.

The V and J genes are TRBV5-1 and TRBJ2-2, with 9 positions matching TRBD1. The CDR3 covers 15 residues. The J segment lost 5 bases and the V segment lost 4 bases, leaving 6 bases of the junction unmatched. Germline CDR1 reads SGHRS; CDR2 reads YFSETQ. The CDR3 region is CASSLTGGRTGELFF. The DNA for the CDR3 is TGCGCCAGCAGCCTTACAGGGGGCCGGACCGGGGAGCTGTTTTTT.

This clone has more than one count but fewer than ten. The CDR3 nucleotides read TGCAGCGTTGGAGGGTCCGCGGGCTACACCTTC. It codes for CSVGGSAGYTF. The chain employs TRBV29-1 and TRBJ1-2; no clear D. Per germline, CDR1 SQVTM and CDR2 ANQGSEA. Deletions cut 4 bases from V and 8 bases from J, with 11 bases between. CDR3 size: 11 residues. Full variable domain (remainder filled in from reference TRBV29-1 and TRBJ1-2): SAVISQKPSRDICQRGTSLTIQCQVDSQVTMMFWYRQQPGQSLTLIATANQGSEATYESGFVIDKFPISRPNLTFSTLTVSNMSPEDSSIYLCSVGGSAGYTFGSGTRLTVV.

J is TRBJ1-1 and V is TRBV5-1; D is undetermined. CDR3 length equals 14 residues. Germline V CDR1 and CDR2: SGHRS, YFSETQ. Trimming took off 2 bases at V and 1 base at J, with 9 bases between the two ends. The CDR3 reads CASSFSWGNTEAFF. CDR3 nucleotide sequence: TGCGCCAGCAGCTTTAGTTGGGGGAACACTGAAGCTTTCTTT. Full variable domain (missing parts from reference TRBV5-1 and TRBJ1-1): KAGVTQTPRYLIKTRGQQVTLSCSPISGHRSVSWYQQTPGQGLQFLFEYFSETQRNKGNFPGRFSGRQFSNSRSEMNVSTLELGDSALYLCASSFSWGNTEAFFGQGTRLTVV.

The chain combines TRBV7-2 with TRBJ1-2, with D possibly being TRBD1 (5 bases). The germline gives CDR1 SGHTA, CDR2 FQGNSA. V was cut by 5 bases and J by 0 bases, with 10 bases left in between. The CDR3 is 14 amino acids. CDR3 DNA sequence: TGTGCCAGCAGCGCCGGGACCGCTAACTATGGCTACACCTTC. Protein sequence: CASSAGTANYGYTF.

The gene calls are TRBV24-1 and TRBJ2-5; unclear D gene. This CDR3 has 13 residues. Trimming removed 6 bases at V and 0 bases at J, with 7 bases between. The germline gives CDR1 KGHDR, CDR2 SFDVKD. DNA of the CDR3: TGTGCCACCAGTTGGTCGGACCAAGAGACCCAGTACTTC. It translates to CATSWSDQETQYF.

CDR3 coding DNA: TGTGCCAGCAGCCAAGATTTGACAGCGGGAGGAAACACCATATATTTT. The encoded protein is CASSQDLTAGGNTIYF. The chain links TRBV3-1 (or the pseudogene TRBV3-2) to TRBJ1-3; tentative D call: TRBD1 (5 bases). CDR3 length: 16 residues. V gave up 0 bases and J gave up 4 bases, with 13 bases separating them. CDR1 is LGHDT and CDR2 is YNNKEL in the germline V gene (reference sequence).

This chain joins TRBV7-2 and TRBJ2-2; 7 bases fit TRBD2. V trimming: 3 bases; J trimming: 4 bases; junction bases outside the gene matches: 8. This CDR3 is 16 amino acids long. Germline CDR1 SGHTA, CDR2 FQGNSA. The CDR3: CASSLPSGGGTGELFF. The DNA for the CDR3 is TGTGCCAGCAGCTTGCCTAGCGGTGGGGGCACCGGGGAGCTGTTTTTT.

The chain employs TRBV9 and TRBJ2-1; the match to TRBD2 covers 11 bases. V shed 4 bases and J 10 bases; nucleotides not matched to a gene: 10. Germline loops: CDR1 SGDLS, CDR2 YYNGEE. This CDR3 is built from 15 residues. CDR3 DNA: TGTGCCAGCAGCCGGGGGACTAGCGGAGAGGTCGAGCAGTTCTTC. Protein: CASSRGTSGEVEQFF.

The rearrangement links TRBV21-1 to TRBJ2-5; the table's D call TRBD1 went unverified against the DNA. TRBV21-1 corresponds to a pseudogene. This CDR3 spans 15 amino acids. Here the CDR3 DNA reads TGTGCCAGCAGCAATGGACAGGGTGTACGGGAGACCCAGTACTTC. Translated: CASSNGQGVRETQYF.

V is TRBV6-1 and J is TRBJ1-5, with 7 bases matching TRBD1. The V segment lost 0 bases and the J segment 6 bases; nucleotides outside the gene matches: 5. Per the germline V gene, CDR1 is MNHNS and CDR2 is SASEGT. The CDR3 spans 15 residues. For the CDR3, the DNA is TGTGCCAGCAGTGAAGCAAGCCCAGGGGGTCAGCCCCAGCATTTT. Translated, it gives CASSEASPGGQPQHF.

The chain recombines TRBV4-1 with TRBJ1-6, with D tentatively TRBD1 (6 bases). Germline CDR1 is MGHRA and CDR2 is YSYEKL. CDR3 size: 17 residues. Trimming left V 5 bases short and J 8 bases short, with 22 bases between. The CDR3 coding sequence is TGCGCCAGCAGCTCTTCCACAGGGTTGATTTGGGATTCACCCCTCCACTTT. Its protein product is CASSSSTGLIWDSPLHF.

This clone was found once. The chain is built from TRBV3-1 (or the pseudogene TRBV3-2) and TRBJ2-4; 7 bases are a match to TRBD2. The CDR3 sequence is 15 residues long. Germline V CDR1 and CDR2: LGHDT, YNNKEL (reference sequence). V dropped 7 bases and J dropped 6; count of bases not matched to a gene: 12. In DNA, the CDR3 is TGTGCCAGCACCAGAGGCGGGGGAGGGGTAAACATTCAGTACTTC. This gives the protein CASTRGGGGVNIQYF.